The rows below give T cell receptor beta chains drawn from one sample of a study of T cells after yellow fever vaccination. TCRdb itself ran the 5' RACE reads through MiXCR, one entry per CDR3 protein. In the table there are about 350,000 distinct CDR3 sequences, approximately 10% of which are singletons. Material: PBMCs, obtained on the day of the first yellow fever vaccination. The receptors stem from a man younger than 35 who received the YFV17D yellow fever vaccine. The CDR3 runs from the conserved cysteine through the conserved F or W. A D gene is named only where the DNA matches it firmly. Not every row has a clone size; where given, it reads once, few, many or a size class.

TRBD2,few,TRBJ2-3,TRBV11-2,TGTGCCAGCAGCCCCCATCCTGGCGGGGGGGCAGATACGCAGTATTTT,CASSPHPGGGADTQYF
NA,NA,TRBJ1-2,TRBV20-1,TGCAGTGCTAGAGTACAGGGTTTCGATGGCTACACCTTC,CSARVQGFDGYTF
NA,NA,TRBJ1-6,TRBV18,TGTGCCAGCTCACCGACCGGGGTTGTCTCACCCCTCCACTTT,CASSPTGVVSPLHF
TRBD1,few,TRBJ1-6,TRBV4-1,TGCGCCAGCAGAATGACAGGGGAAGGCGACTATAATTCACCCCTCCACTTT,CASRMTGEGDYNSPLHF
TRBD1,NA,TRBJ1-5,TRBV4-2,TGTGCCAGCAGCCAAGTGAGCAGGGGGCCTAACAATCAGCCCCAGCATTTT,CASSQVSRGPNNQPQHF
NA,NA,TRBJ1-6,TRBV12-5,TGTGCTAGTGGTTCCAGTTCACCCCTCCACTTT,CASGSSSPLHF
TRBD2,NA,TRBJ2-1,TRBV27,TGTGCCAGCAGTTTAACCCCTCGCGGGGGGTACAATGAGCAGTTCTTC,CASSLTPRGGYNEQFF
NA,few,TRBJ2-5,TRBV30,TGTGCCGGGGAACCGCCATCAGGGGAAGAGACCCAGTACTTC,CAGEPPSGEETQYF
NA,few,TRBJ2-3,TRBV3-1,TGTGCCAGCAGCCGAGGGCGGGGAACGGGCACAGATACGCAGTATTTT,CASSRGRGTGTDTQYF
NA,few,TRBJ2-6,TRBV3-1,TGTGCCAGCAGCCCCCGATCTTCTCTCTCTGGGGCCAACGTCCTGACTTTC,CASSPRSSLSGANVLTF
TRBD1,few,TRBJ2-3,TRBV11-2,TGTGCCAGCAGCTTAGGGACAGGGCCGGCAGATACGCAGTATTTT,CASSLGTGPADTQYF
TRBD2,many,TRBJ2-7,TRBV7-2,TGTGCCAGCAGCCTAGCCGGACTAGGCTCCTACGAGCAGTACTTC,CASSLAGLGSYEQYF
NA,few,TRBJ1-2,TRBV6-2/TRBV6-3,TGTGCCAGCAGTTACCGGAGGGCAAACTATGGCTACACCTTC,CASSYRRANYGYTF
NA,few,TRBJ1-1,TRBV5-1,TGCGCCAGCAGCCCACAGGGCCCGATGAACACTGAAGCTTTCTTT,CASSPQGPMNTEAFF
NA,few,TRBJ2-5,TRBV7-2,TGTGCCAGCAGCCTAAAGGTGACCCAGTACTTC,CASSLKVTQYF
NA,NA,TRBJ2-5,TRBV7-6,TGTGCCAGCAGCTTAGTGGGGGCGGACGGGGAGACCCAGTACTTC,CASSLVGADGETQYF
NA,NA,TRBJ1-5,TRBV6-2/TRBV6-3,TGTGCCAGCAGTAACACAGGGAATCAGCCCCAGCATTTT,CASSNTGNQPQHF
NA,NA,TRBJ1-1,TRBV19,TGTGCCAGTAGTATAGAGGTCCCCGCGGAAGCTTTCTTT,CASSIEVPAEAFF
TRBD2,NA,TRBJ2-2,TRBV9,TGTGCCAGCGGGCGGGGGAGCAACACCGGGGAGCTGTTTTTT,CASGRGSNTGELFF
TRBD2,NA,TRBJ2-6,TRBV6-2/TRBV6-3,TGTGCCAGCAGCGGACTAGCGGGGGTGGGGGCCAACGTCCTGACTTTC,CASSGLAGVGANVLTF
TRBD1,many,TRBJ2-3,TRBV28,TGTGCCAGCAGGTCCACAGGGGCGGATACGCAGTATTTT,CASRSTGADTQYF
NA,NA,TRBJ2-3,TRBV7-6,TGTGCCAGCAGCTTAGATAGCAGATACACAGATACGCAGTATTTT,CASSLDSRYTDTQYF
NA,NA,TRBJ2-1,TRBV9,TGTGCCAGCAGCGCACAGGGTAATCAAGGGAATGAGCAGTTCTTC,CASSAQGNQGNEQFF
NA,NA,TRBJ2-1,TRBV27,TGTGCCAGCAAAGGACCCTACAATGAGCAGTTCTTC,CASKGPYNEQFF
NA,few,TRBJ1-5,TRBV7-9,TGTGCCAGCAGCTCCGGGGGGCAGTCCAATCAGCCCCAGCATTTT,CASSSGGQSNQPQHF
TRBD1,few,TRBJ1-2,TRBV3-1,TGTGCCAGCAGCCCCCGACAGGGAACGAACTATGGCTACACCTTC,CASSPRQGTNYGYTF
NA,NA,TRBJ2-3,TRBV7-8,TGTGCCAGCAGCGGAGGAATGGGTGCCACCACTGTTCGAGCGCAGTATTTT,CASSGGMGATTVRAQYF
TRBD2,NA,TRBJ2-3,TRBV12-3/TRBV12-4,TGTGCCAGCAGTGGCCCCCTAGCGGGGGGCTCAGATACGCAGTATTTT,CASSGPLAGGSDTQYF
TRBD2,NA,TRBJ2-3,TRBV6-1,TGTGCCAGCAGTACCGGGACTAGCGGGGGGGATCTTAATACGCAGTATTTT,CASSTGTSGGDLNTQYF
NA,few,TRBJ1-1,TRBV5-1,TGCGCCAGCAGCTTGGATGGGGGACAAATAGTCGCTGAAGCTTTCTTT,CASSLDGGQIVAEAFF
NA,NA,TRBJ2-3,TRBV12-3/TRBV12-4,TGTGCCAGCAGTTTCCGGACTCCCACAGATACGCAGTATTTT,CASSFRTPTDTQYF
NA,many,TRBJ1-3,TRBV5-5,TGTGCCAGCAGCCCCGACCCTCACTCTGGAAACACCATATATTTT,CASSPDPHSGNTIYF
NA,NA,TRBJ1-5,TRBV5-4,TGTGCCAGCAGTTTAGGGGGTCCAGATAGCAATCAGCCCCAGCATTTT,CASSLGGPDSNQPQHF
NA,NA,TRBJ2-1,TRBV6-6,TGTGCCAGCAGCATTCAGACACACGAGCAGTTCTTC,CASSIQTHEQFF
NA,few,TRBJ1-5,TRBV10-3,TGTGCCGATTCCCGCCCCGGGCCCTTCTTTGATAGCAATCAGCCCCAGCATTTT,CADSRPGPFFDSNQPQHF
NA,NA,TRBJ2-4,TRBV12-5,TGTGCTAGTGGTTTGGAACAGACGGACATTCAGTACTTC,CASGLEQTDIQYF
NA,few,TRBJ2-5,TRBV5-1,TGCGCCAGCAGCTTGGGGGGTCAATGGGCCCAGTACTTC,CASSLGGQWAQYF
TRBD2,NA,TRBJ2-2,TRBV7-2,TGTGCCAGCAGCTTAATGCTAGCGGGGGCGACGAACACCGGGGAGCTGTTTTTT,CASSLMLAGATNTGELFF
NA,NA,TRBJ1-5,TRBV20-1,TGCAGTGCCCATGCAACGGGACAGCCCCAGCATTTT,CSAHATGQPQHF
NA,few,TRBJ2-3,TRBV6-2/TRBV6-3,TGTGCCAGCATCCAAGACCGACAGAAGAAGGATACGCAGTATTTT,CASIQDRQKKDTQYF
TRBD1,many,TRBJ2-5,TRBV5-1,TGTGCCAGCAGCTCGGGACAGTACCAAGAGACCCAGTACTTC,CASSSGQYQETQYF
NA,few,TRBJ2-2,TRBV10-3,TGTGCCATCAGTCCCCGGGGGGGGGAGCTGTTTTTT,CAISPRGGELFF
TRBD2,NA,TRBJ2-7,TRBV20-1,TGCAGTGCTAGGAGGGGCGGGGGGCCCTACGAGCAGTACTTC,CSARRGGGPYEQYF
NA,NA,TRBJ1-2,TRBV15,TGTGCCACCAGCAATCGACAGGTGGATGGCTACACCTTC,CATSNRQVDGYTF
TRBD1,few,TRBJ1-1,TRBV6-2/TRBV6-3,TGTGCCAGCGGGACAGACCCGAACACTGAAGCTTTCTTT,CASGTDPNTEAFF